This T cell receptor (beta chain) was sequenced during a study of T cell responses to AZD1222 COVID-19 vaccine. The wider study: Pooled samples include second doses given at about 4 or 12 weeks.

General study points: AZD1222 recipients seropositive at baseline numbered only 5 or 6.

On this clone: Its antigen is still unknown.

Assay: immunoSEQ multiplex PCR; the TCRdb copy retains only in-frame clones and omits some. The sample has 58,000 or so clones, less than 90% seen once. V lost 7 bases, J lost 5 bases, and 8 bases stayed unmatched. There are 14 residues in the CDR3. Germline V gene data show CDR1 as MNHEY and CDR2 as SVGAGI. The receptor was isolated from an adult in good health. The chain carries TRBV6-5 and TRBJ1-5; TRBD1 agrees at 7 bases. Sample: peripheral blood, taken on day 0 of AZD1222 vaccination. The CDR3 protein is CASTPGQLHQPQHF. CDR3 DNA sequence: TGTGCCAGCACTCCGGGACAGCTGCATCAGCCCCAGCATTTT.